Shown below are 25 T cell receptor beta chains from a single sample sequenced in a study of T cells in Graves' hyperthyroidism and ophthalmopathy. The CDR3 regions of TCR beta were amplified from RNA transcripts. Primed by the HTBI set, a first-round RT-PCR was run on the TCR CDR3. TCRdb re-analysed the multiplex PCR reads in MiXCR, keeping a single row per CDR3 protein. The sample yields hundreds of thousands of distinct CDR3 sequences, about 14% seen once. The sample taken for sequencing was blood. The receptors stem from a man aged 18 to 29 with Graves' ophthalmopathy.

V is TRBV19 and J is TRBJ1-1; no definite D call. V lost 7 bases and J lost 6, with 15 bases in between. The CDR3 contains 13 residues. In germline, CDR1 is LNHDA, CDR2 SQIVND (reference sequence). CDR3 sequence reads: CASTRSPSPEAFF. In DNA, the CDR3 is TGTGCCAGTACAAGGTCCCCCTCCCCTGAAGCTTTCTTT.

This clonotype was counted between two and nine times. This sequence joins TRBV19 and TRBJ1-5; D not resolved. Germline CDR1 and CDR2: LNHDA and SQIVND (reference sequence). The ends were cut back, 3 bases at V and 1 base at J, with 10 bases in the middle. The CDR3 length is 15 residues. CDR3 amino acids: CASSMRVSSNQPQHF. The CDR3 region has the DNA TGTGCCAGTAGTATGAGGGTGTCGAGCAATCAGCCCCAGCATTTT.

This chain uses TRBV20-1 with TRBJ2-1; 7 bases are shared with TRBD2. CDR3 length: 16 residues. Germline assignment: CDR1 DFQATT and CDR2 SNEGSKA (reference sequence). V was clipped by 6 bases and J by 3 bases; unmatched bases: 14. The CDR3 here is CSASGRGAGYYNEQFF. CDR3 bases: TGCAGTGCCAGCGGGCGAGGAGCGGGGTACTACAATGAGCAGTTCTTC.

This clonotype was detected only a few times. V and J are TRBV20-1 and TRBJ2-5, with no clear D. Trimming removed 6 bases from V and 1 base from J, with 3 bases in between. The CDR3 length is 10 residues. Per the germline V gene, CDR1 is DFQATT and CDR2 is SNEGSKA (reference sequence). The DNA of the CDR3 is TGCAGTGCAGTCCAAGAGACCCAGTACTTC. Translated, it gives CSAVQETQYF.

The V call is TRBV15, the J call TRBJ2-7; 7 nucleotides line up with TRBD1. Germline V gene data show CDR1 as LNHNV and CDR2 as YYDKDF (reference sequence). The CDR3 consists of 13 residues. Unmatched junction bases numbered 3, after V lost 5 bases and J lost 2 bases. CDR3 loop: CATSDRVPYEQYF. The CDR3 nucleotides are TGTGCCACCAGCGACAGGGTCCCCTACGAGCAGTACTTC.

This clonotype was counted ten times or more. The V gene is TRBV20-1, the J gene TRBJ2-5, with no clear D. The CDR3 consists of 13 residues. The V gene lost 5 bases and the J gene lost 5 bases, with 15 bases spanning the gap. Per the germline V gene, CDR1 is DFQATT and CDR2 is SNEGSKA (reference sequence). CDR3 DNA sequence: TGCAGTGCTCCCTCTATGGGATCGGAGACCCAGTACTTC. Encoded protein: CSAPSMGSETQYF.

This clonotype appeared many times. One junction end disagrees with the germline gene, perhaps due to a read error. The genes are TRBV7-7 and TRBJ2-3; D uncertain. Looked up from germline, CDR1 is SSHAT and CDR2 is FNYEAQ (reference sequence). CDR3 length: 15 amino acids. In DNA form, the CDR3 reads TGTGCTAGCAGCTTAGTGTGGACCGGCACAGATACGCAGTATTTT. This translates into CASSLVWTGTDTQYF. Together with reference TRBV7-7 and TRBJ2-3, the CDR3 gives the full variable domain: GAGVSQSPRYKVTKRGQDVTLRCDPISSHATLYWYQQALGQGPEFLTYFNYEAQPDKSGLPSDRFSAERPEGSISTLTIQRTEQRDSAMYRCASSLVWTGTDTQYFGPGTRLTVL.

This clonotype was picked up many times. The chain uses TRBV12-3 or TRBV12-4 and TRBJ2-7; no clear D gene. The CDR3 contains 13 residues. Deletions cut 6 bases from V and 5 bases from J, with 14 bases between. The CDR3 spells CASRVGRIDEQYF. CDR3 DNA: TGTGCCAGCAGAGTCGGTAGGATTGACGAGCAGTACTTC.

This clonotype has at least ten counts. The chain is built from TRBV30 and TRBJ2-7; 7 bases map to TRBD1. CDR3 length equals 14 residues. Per the germline V gene, CDR1 is GTSNPN and CDR2 is SVGIG (reference sequence). V trimming: 3 bases; J trimming: 2 bases; junction bases outside the gene matches: 7. The CDR3 DNA follows: TGTGCCTGGAGGGTTGTTGGACAGGCCTACGAGCAGTACTTC. It specifies CAWRVVGQAYEQYF. The variable domain in full, completed from reference TRBV30 and TRBJ2-7, reads SQTIHQWPATLVQPVGSPLSLECTVEGTSNPNLYWYRQAAGRGLQLLFYSVGIGQISSEVPQNLSASRPQDRQFILSSKKLLLSDSGFYLCAWRVVGQAYEQYFGPGTRLTVT.

V usage is TRBV3-1 and J usage is TRBJ2-1; 11 nucleotides align to TRBD2. The CDR3 spans 17 residues. The germline V gene encodes CDR1 LGHDT and CDR2 YNNKEL (reference sequence). The V segment lost 2 bases and the J segment 4 bases; nucleotides outside the gene matches: 7. CDR3: CASSQSTSGSLYNEQFF. The CDR3 coding sequence is TGTGCCAGCAGCCAAAGTACTAGCGGGAGTCTGTACAATGAGCAGTTCTTC.

This clonotype was observed many times. The chain employs TRBV6-1 and TRBJ1-2; D is uncertain. The V and J ends lost 10 bases and 3 bases respectively, with 18 bases between them. CDR3 size: 14 residues. The V gene's germline CDR1 is MNHNS and CDR2 SASEGT. The DNA of the CDR3 is TGTGCCACGTATGGGTTTGAGGAGGACTATGGCTACACCTTC. Protein: CATYGFEEDYGYTF.

This clonotype was counted at least ten times. The chain links TRBV9 to TRBJ2-7; 8 nucleotides line up with TRBD2. J lost 6 bases, V lost 0 bases, and 8 bases had no gene match. Germline V lookup: CDR1 SGDLS, CDR2 YYNGEE. CDR3 size: 15 residues. The CDR3 bases are TGTGCCAGCAGCGTAGACGGGAGGGCCCGGGGCGAGCAGTACTTC. Residues: CASSVDGRARGEQYF.

This clonotype was counted ten times or more. The chain is built from TRBV6-1 and TRBJ1-5, with D tentatively TRBD1 (5 bases). The CDR3 loop spans 22 amino acids. Germline V CDR1 and CDR2: MNHNS, SASEGT. The germline V and J ends were trimmed by 5 bases and 6 bases, with 38 bases remaining between them. The DNA for the CDR3 is TGTGCCAGCAGTCCACAAGACTACCTGTCGGCCCGCCTGACAGTGGTGGGTCAGCCCCAGCATTTT. Its translation is CASSPQDYLSARLTVVGQPQHF.

This clonotype has at least ten counts. The chain is built from TRBV5-1 and TRBJ2-5; 8 bases are shared with TRBD2. This CDR3 is built from 13 residues. The V gene's germline CDR1 is SGHRS and CDR2 YFSETQ. V gave up 7 bases and J gave up 5 bases; unmatched junction bases: 7. In nucleotides, the CDR3 is TGCGCCAGCCTAGGACTAGCTGACGAGACCCAGTACTTC. It encodes CASLGLADETQYF.

This clonotype has at least ten counts. In nucleotides, the CDR3 is TGCAGCGCCGGGGACACGAATTCACCCCTCCACTTT. Protein: CSAGDTNSPLHF. This chain joins TRBV29-1 and TRBJ1-6; perhaps TRBD1 as D (6 bases). Trimming cost V 7 bases and J 7 bases, with 11 bases left between them. CDR1 is SQVTM, CDR2 ANQGSEA, per germline. The CDR3 contains 12 residues.

This clonotype has ten or more counts. The chain links TRBV24-1 to TRBJ2-3, with no clear D. This CDR3 spans 16 amino acids. Germline-derived CDR1 and CDR2 are KGHDR and SFDVKD. V lost 5 bases, J lost 2 bases, and 16 bases lay in between. CDR3 DNA sequence: TGTGCCACCAGTGGCCGGGCGGTTTTCCCCACAGATACGCAGTATTTT. Its translation: CATSGRAVFPTDTQYF.

This clonotype was counted at least ten times. CDR3 protein: CASRPGLAEFDTQYF. The CDR3 DNA reads TGTGCCAGCAGACCGGGACTAGCGGAGTTCGATACGCAGTATTTT. This sequence joins TRBV5-6 and TRBJ2-3, with 11 bases that match TRBD2. With 5 bases clipped from V and 6 bases from J, the junction kept 8 bases outside the gene matches. From germline, CDR1 is SGHDT and CDR2 YYEEEE. This CDR3 comprises 15 residues.

This clonotype was seen repeatedly, ten times or more. V is TRBV20-1 and J is TRBJ2-7; D is unresolved. The germline gives CDR1 DFQATT, CDR2 SNEGSKA (reference sequence). The CDR3 contains 15 residues. V was shortened by 1 base and J by 3 bases, with 16 bases between the two germline ends. CDR3 in amino acids: CSARAPDGYNYEQYF. Here the CDR3 DNA reads TGCAGTGCTAGAGCCCCTGACGGATACAACTACGAGCAGTACTTC.

The J gene is TRBJ2-7, the V gene TRBV7-3, with 10 bases that match TRBD2. From germline, CDR1 is SGHTA and CDR2 FQGTGA. The CDR3 contains 18 residues. The ends lost 5 bases at V and 7 bases at J; junction bases unmatched: 20. This chain's CDR3 is CASSVPSYSGGPFNEQYF. The DNA of the CDR3 is TGTGCCAGCAGCGTCCCTTCTTATAGCGGGGGGCCGTTTAATGAGCAGTACTTC.

This clonotype was detected ten times or more. This sequence joins TRBV11-2 and TRBJ2-7; D is ambiguous. The CDR3 sequence is 13 residues long. Trimming shortened V by 5 bases and J by 6 bases, and 14 bases separated the two germline ends. Germline values: CDR1 SGHAT, CDR2 FQNNGV. The CDR3 DNA reads TGTGCCAGCAGCACGGACCAGTACCGCGAGCAGTACTTC. Its translation is CASSTDQYREQYF.

The V gene is TRBV29-1, the J gene TRBJ1-2, with TRBD1 as a possible D gene (6 bases). Between the trimmed V and J ends, which lost 4 bases and 4 bases, there was a span of 13 bases. Per the germline V gene, CDR1 is SQVTM and CDR2 is ANQGSEA. CDR3 length: 13 amino acids. The chain's CDR3 is CSVVWGQGYGYTF. The CDR3 coding sequence is TGCAGCGTTGTTTGGGGGCAGGGCTATGGCTACACCTTC.

This clonotype was seen many times. The gene calls are TRBV11-2 and TRBJ1-4; D uncertain. V lost 1 base to trimming and J lost 5 bases, with 11 bases between them. This CDR3 comprises 15 residues. The germline CDR1 and CDR2 sequences are SGHAT and FQNNGV. CDR3 bases: TGTGCCAGCAGCTTAGGCGCGGGTGGGAATGAAAAACTGTTTTTT. This sequence encodes CASSLGAGGNEKLFF.

This clonotype was recorded at least ten times. The V call is TRBV10-3, the J call TRBJ2-5; weak D call: TRBD2 (7 bases). Germline lookup yields CDR1 ENHRY and CDR2 SYGVKD. The CDR3 has 12 residues. V lost 10 bases, J lost 5 bases, and 14 bases lay in between. The CDR3 protein is CATAGAGETQYF. The CDR3 coding sequence is TGTGCCACCGCGGGGGCCGGGGAGACCCAGTACTTC.

Ten or more counts support this clonotype. V is TRBV12-3 or TRBV12-4 and J is TRBJ1-2, with unresolved D. The length of the CDR3 is 13 residues. V shed 2 bases and J shed 2 bases, with 6 bases lying between them. Here the CDR3 DNA reads TGTGCCAGCAGTTTACACCCGAACTATGGCTACACCTTC. This encodes CASSLHPNYGYTF.

There are many counts of this clonotype. The chain couples TRBV6-2 or TRBV6-3 to TRBJ2-7, with TRBD2 identical over 8 bases. The V gene end was trimmed by 6 bases and the J gene end by 3 bases; junction bases not matched to a gene: 4. Germline V CDR1 and CDR2: MNHEY, SVGEGT. The CDR3 is made up of 13 amino acids. CDR3 sequence (DNA): TGTGCCAGCAGAGTAGCGGGGAACTACGAGCAGTACTTC. Amino acids: CASRVAGNYEQYF.